This T cell receptor (beta chain) comes out of a study of yellow fever vaccine responses in identical twins. Overall study results and limits: The T cell response to vaccination in identical twins was reportedly partly convergent and partly personalized.

The CDR3 is 16 residues long. V gave up 1 base and J gave up 5 bases; unmatched junction bases: 10. Germline V lookup: CDR1 SGHNT, CDR2 YENEEA. There are a few counts of this clonotype. What it binds is unknown. Using its own MiXCR run on the RT-PCR reads, TCRdb lists one record per CDR3 protein. The sample includes fewer than 35,000 distinct CDR3 sequences, 50% to 65% of them seen just once. The chain combines TRBV11-3 with TRBJ2-5; the match to TRBD1 covers 7 bases. The clonotype comes from a woman aged 18-29 years who received the yellow fever vaccine. Sequences were derived from T cells from blood (PBMCs), unsorted or a sorted subset (not recorded which), sampled before or after yellow fever vaccination (not recorded which). The chain's CDR3 is CASSLGTGATRETQYF. CDR3 sequence (DNA): TGTGCCAGCAGCTTAGGCACAGGGGCGACCCGCGAGACCCAGTACTTC. The full variable domain, with the rest looked up from reference TRBV11-3 and TRBJ2-5, is EAGVVQSPRYKIIEKKQPVAFWCNPISGHNTLYWYLQNLGQGPELLIRYENEEAVDDSQLPKDRFSAERLKGVDSTLKIQPAELGDSAVYLCASSLGTGATRETQYFGPGTRLLVL.